This TCR beta chain was captured in a study of control samples from healthy donors and cancer patients. Produced via immunoSEQ multiplex PCR; TCRdb's table is partial and in-frame only. The sample lists some 130,000 clones, about nine tenths seen once, with less than 7% in the top ten. The V gene lost 3 bases and the J gene lost 7 bases, with 13 bases spanning the gap. CDR1 LNHDA and CDR2 SQIVND come from the germline V gene (reference sequence). The CDR3 is made up of 14 amino acids. This chain connects TRBV19 to TRBJ1-5; D is ambiguous. The sequence derives from a man between 18 and 29 years old in good health. What was sequenced was blood. The CDR3 is CASSIAPVGQPQHF. The CDR3 DNA sequence: TGTGCCAGTAGTATCGCTCCCGTTGGACAGCCCCAGCATTTT. Drawing the rest from reference TRBV19 and TRBJ1-5, the complete variable domain is DGGITQSPKYLFRKEGQNVTLSCEQNLNHDAMYWYRQDPGQGLRLIYYSQIVNDFQKGDIAEGYSVSREKKESFPLTVTSAQKNPTAFYLCASSIAPVGQPQHFGDGTRLSIL.